These 15 T cell receptor beta chains came from one sample sequenced in a study of blood T cell repertoires in COVID-19. Using immunoSEQ multiplex PCR, the repertoire was profiled, and TCRdb retains in-frame clones only, with some absent. The top ten hold about 2% of the sample, which has approximately 110,000 clones, 70% to 90% seen once. Material for sequencing was peripheral blood. Receptors were obtained from a human donor in a cohort sampled during active COVID-19.

The chain links TRBV5-6 to TRBJ2-1; 7 nucleotides align to TRBD1. The CDR3 spans 15 residues. Germline lookup yields CDR1 SGHDT and CDR2 YYEEEE. Losses at the gene ends were 4 bases for V and 7 bases for J; bases not matched to a gene: 11. This CDR3 is CASSPSPTGLNEQFF. The CDR3 DNA is TGTGCCAGCAGCCCATCGCCGACAGGGCTAAATGAGCAGTTCTTC.

The CDR3 here is CAQKDEGVNTIYF. In DNA, the CDR3 is TGTGCCCAAAAAGATGAAGGGGTCAACACCATATATTTT. The rearrangement joins TRBV10-3 to TRBJ1-3; tentative D call: TRBD1 (5 bases). CDR3 length equals 13 residues. Germline V gene lookup returns CDR1 ENHRY and CDR2 SYGVKD. Between the trimmed V and J ends, which lost 11 bases and 7 bases, there was a span of 18 bases.

V and J are TRBV2 and TRBJ2-7; no firm D call. In germline, CDR1 is SNHLY, CDR2 FYNNEI. The V end was cut by 3 bases, the J end by 6 bases, with 15 bases between. The CDR3 is made up of 14 amino acids. CDR3 amino acids: CASSDSSLWAEQYF. The CDR3 region has the DNA TGTGCCAGCAGTGACAGCTCCCTTTGGGCCGAGCAGTACTTC.

The chain employs TRBV7-9 and TRBJ2-3; no firm D call. V was pared by 4 bases and J by 0 bases, with 8 bases between. The germline gives CDR1 SEHNR, CDR2 FQNEAQ (reference sequence). This CDR3 is built from 14 residues. The CDR3 region has the DNA TGTGCCAGCAGCTCCGCAGGAAGCACAGATACGCAGTATTTT. Translating gives CASSSAGSTDTQYF.

The genes are TRBV5-6 and TRBJ2-3; 11 nucleotides agree with TRBD2. This CDR3 contains 15 residues. Germline trimming cut 4 bases from V and 5 bases from J; bases unmatched to any gene: 6. Germline V gives CDR1 SGHDT, CDR2 YYEEEE. The CDR3 is CASSPLAGVVDTQYF. The CDR3 DNA follows: TGTGCCAGCAGCCCACTAGCGGGAGTCGTAGATACGCAGTATTTT.

This clone was picked up a small number of times. The V and J genes are TRBV6-5 and TRBJ2-3; TRBD1 matches 7 bases. In germline, CDR1 is MNHEY, CDR2 SVGAGI. There are 14 residues in the CDR3. The V gene end was trimmed by 6 bases and the J gene end by 2 bases; junction bases not matched to a gene: 5. CDR3 region: CASSPGQYTDTQYF. The CDR3 DNA follows: TGTGCCAGCAGCCCGGGACAGTACACAGATACGCAGTATTTT.

J is TRBJ2-1 and V is TRBV9, with 11 bases that match TRBD1. V lost 0 bases, J lost 9 bases, and 8 bases stayed unmatched. This CDR3 has 16 residues. The germline gives CDR1 SGDLS, CDR2 YYNGEE. CDR3 in amino acids: CASSVGGTGGIGEQFF. CDR3 sequence (DNA): TGTGCCAGCAGCGTAGGGGGGACAGGGGGTATAGGTGAGCAGTTCTTC.

The genes are TRBV28 and TRBJ1-2, with TRBD1 matching 7 bases. Trimming took 6 bases from V and 4 from J; bases not matched to a gene: 5. The CDR3 is made up of 13 amino acids. Germline lookup yields CDR1 MDHEN and CDR2 SYDVKM. The CDR3 nucleotides are TGTGCCAGCAGAATGACAGGGCTCTATGGCTACACCTTC. As protein: CASRMTGLYGYTF.

The V gene is TRBV6-6, the J gene TRBJ1-1; D possibly corresponds to TRBD1 (6 bases). Looked up from germline, CDR1 is MNHNY and CDR2 is SVGAGI (reference sequence). V shed 6 bases and J shed 4 bases, with 15 bases lying between them. The CDR3 loop spans 14 amino acids. The CDR3 protein is CASSHVGGVTEAFF. As DNA, the CDR3 is TGTGCCAGCAGCCACGTTGGGGGCGTCACTGAAGCTTTCTTT.

J is TRBJ1-2 and V is TRBV7-2; possible D gene TRBD1, 5 bases. Per germline, CDR1 SGHTA and CDR2 FQGNSA. The CDR3 sequence is 15 residues long. The V and J ends lost 6 bases and 5 bases respectively, with 19 bases between them. The CDR3 DNA reads TGTGCCAGCAGACCCCAGGTAGGGGAACTATATGGCTACACCTTC. The encoded protein is CASRPQVGELYGYTF.

This clone has just a few counts. The V and J genes are TRBV9 and TRBJ1-4; D is possibly TRBD1 (5 bases). The CDR3 has 14 amino acids. The ends were cut back, 1 base at V and 4 bases at J, with 8 bases in the middle. Germline CDR1 and CDR2: SGDLS and YYNGEE. The CDR3 DNA is TGTGCCAGCAGCGTACCGGGGGGTAATGAAAAACTGTTTTTT. The encoded protein is CASSVPGGNEKLFF.

The chain has TRBV2 and TRBJ1-6; no reliable D call. V shed 7 bases and J shed 10 bases, with 11 bases lying between them. The CDR3 loop spans 12 amino acids. Germline V lookup: CDR1 SNHLY, CDR2 FYNNEI. The CDR3 DNA reads as TGTGCCAGCACCTACTTCGGGTCACCCCTCCACTTT. It is translated as CASTYFGSPLHF.

The rearrangement uses TRBV27 and TRBJ2-2; D gene ambiguous. Germline CDR1 MNHEY, CDR2 SMNVEV (reference sequence). Trimming shortened V by 2 bases and J by 4 bases, and 8 bases separated the two germline ends. The CDR3 spans 14 residues. CDR3 coding DNA: TGTGCCAGCAGTTTACTAGACCTCACCGGGGAGCTGTTTTTT. Protein sequence: CASSLLDLTGELFF.

The chain employs TRBV3-1 (or the pseudogene TRBV3-2) and TRBJ1-5, with 8 bases fitting TRBD1. There are 16 residues in the CDR3. V lost 0 bases and J lost 6; bases outside the gene matches: 7. Germline V CDR1 and CDR2: LGHDT, YNNKEL (reference sequence). The CDR3 DNA reads TGTGCCAGCAGCCAAGAAACCGGACAGGGCGCTCAGCCCCAGCATTTT. Protein: CASSQETGQGAQPQHF.

J is TRBJ2-7 and V is TRBV5-1, with 11 bases aligning to TRBD2. Germline V lookup: CDR1 SGHRS, CDR2 YFSETQ. This CDR3 is 16 amino acids long. Trimming at V came to 0 bases and at J to 5 bases, leaving 7 bases not matched to a gene. The CDR3 bases are TGCGCCAGCAGCTTGGCTCTAGCGGGAGGAGTCCACGAGCAGTACTTC. It encodes CASSLALAGGVHEQYF.